The source of this TCR beta chain is a study of blood T cell repertoires in COVID-19. Study as a whole: Researchers got acute and convalescent COVID-19 samples from the United States, Italy and Spain. From T cells, B-cell-depleted T cells, or PBMCs came the material, which was cDNA or gDNA.

The CDR3 spans 13 residues. Trimming shortened V by 7 bases and J by 2 bases, and 11 bases separated the two germline ends. CDR1 is SEHNR and CDR2 is FQNEAQ in the germline V gene (reference sequence). The method was immunoSEQ multiplex PCR; TCRdb's version includes in-frame clones alone and lacks a portion of them. The sample has about 190,000 clones; about 88% are singletons. V is TRBV7-9 and J is TRBJ1-2; D is ambiguous. The sequence was collected from a man aged 18 to 30 with active or convalescent COVID-19. Source material: peripheral blood. This chain's CDR3 is CASMQDSNYGYTF. DNA of the CDR3: TGTGCCAGCATGCAGGACTCCAACTATGGCTACACCTTC.